A single sample is the source of the 9 T cell receptor beta chains below, sequenced in a study of metastatic and nonmetastatic thyroid tumors. All patients were treatment-naive before thyroid surgery. TCRdb reprocessed the PCR reads using MiXCR. The sample yields some 83,000 clones, under 15% seen once. The sample consisted of tumor tissue. Every receptor here comes from a female donor with papillary thyroid cancer or a benign thyroid nodule (not recorded which). Some clones in this sample may be carry-over from other donors' samples.

This clone appeared many times. The chain uses TRBV28 and TRBJ1-5; D is ambiguous. Deletions cut 2 bases from V and 4 bases from J, with 12 bases between. The CDR3 sequence is 15 residues long. CDR1 is MDHEN and CDR2 is SYDVKM in the germline V gene. The CDR3 here is CASSLGIFKNQPQHF. CDR3 sequence (DNA): TGTGCCAGCAGTTTAGGGATATTCAAAAATCAGCCCCAGCATTTT.

Concerning this clone: Possible read error: a much larger clone is one base away. The chain has TRBV5-1 and TRBJ1-1; weak D call: TRBD1 (6 bases). V was pared by 3 bases and J by 12 bases, with 15 bases between. Germline V gene lookup returns CDR1 SGHRS and CDR2 YFSETQ. This CDR3 spans 12 amino acids. This CDR3 is CASSSGGGASFF. The CDR3 DNA is TGCGCCAGCAGCTCGGGTGGGGGGGCTTCTTTCTTT.

This clone was recorded at least ten times. CDR3 bases: TGTGCCAGCAGTTTGCTAGGACTAGCCCTTAATGAGCAGTTCTTC. It yields the protein CASSLLGLALNEQFF. This chain joins TRBV12-3 or TRBV12-4 and TRBJ2-1; 8 nucleotides line up with TRBD2. This CDR3 spans 15 amino acids. V dropped 3 bases and J dropped 7; count of bases not matched to a gene: 8.

This clone was observed many times. The chain joins TRBV20-1 to TRBJ1-2, with a weak D call TRBD1 (5 bases). The CDR3 sequence is 13 residues long. V shed 6 bases and J shed 0 bases, with 11 bases lying between them. Germline V gene data show CDR1 as DFQATT and CDR2 as SNEGSKA (reference sequence). The CDR3 sequence is CSAQTVTNYGYTF. The DNA of the CDR3 is TGCAGTGCGCAGACAGTTACTAACTATGGCTACACCTTC.

The rearrangement links TRBV29-1 to TRBJ1-4, with D tentatively TRBD1 (5 bases). Germline CDR1 SQVTM, CDR2 ANQGSEA. V gave up 6 bases and J gave up 2 bases, with 13 bases separating them. CDR3 length: 14 amino acids. CDR3 bases: TGCAGCGTCGCAGGGTTTGGGACTAATGAAAAACTGTTTTTT. This encodes CSVAGFGTNEKLFF.

This clone has only a few counts. The genes are TRBV6-2 or TRBV6-3 and TRBJ1-5; a possible D gene is TRBD1 (5 bases). The J call is doubtful: the DNA matches TRBJ2-3 better. CDR1 is MNHEY, CDR2 SVGEGT, per germline. The CDR3 covers 16 residues. CDR3 in DNA: TGTGCCAGCAGTTACTCACGGACAACCCGCAATCAGCCCCAGTATTTT. Protein sequence: CASSYSRTTRNQPQYF.

In the case of this clone: This may be a read error: a much more frequent sequence differs by one nucleotide. The chain uses TRBV28 and TRBJ1-1; D remains unclear. This CDR3 has 14 amino acids. Germline V gene lookup returns CDR1 MDHEN and CDR2 SYDVKM. V lost 6 bases and J lost 4, with 15 bases in between. In DNA form, the CDR3 reads TGTGCCAGCAGCACCCGACGGCTCCTCACTGAAGCTTTCTTT. Its protein is CASSTRRLLTEAFF.

This clone was detected many times. This chain's CDR3 is CASSLSRTILSYEQYF. For the CDR3, the DNA is TGTGCCAGCAGCCTATCTAGGACTATCCTCTCCTACGAGCAGTACTTC. V gene TRBV5-8 combines with J gene TRBJ2-7, with a tentative D call TRBD2 (6 bases). Germline-derived CDR1 and CDR2 are SGHTS and YDEGEE. V was pared by 4 bases and J by 0 bases, with 17 bases between. The CDR3 covers 16 residues.

This clone came up many times. The chain employs TRBV6-1 and TRBJ2-1; D not resolved. V lost 5 bases and J 4 bases, leaving 15 bases between the germline ends. Looked up from germline, CDR1 is MNHNS and CDR2 is SASEGT. The CDR3 sequence is 15 residues long. CDR3 sequence reads: CASSSAGPEYNEQFF. CDR3 in DNA: TGTGCCAGCAGTTCAGCCGGGCCAGAATACAATGAGCAGTTCTTC.